The sample holds a few counts of the clone carrying this T cell receptor beta chain. What it recognizes is unknown. Trimming left V 5 bases short and J 0 bases short, with 11 bases between. This CDR3 has 15 residues. Germline CDR1 MNHEY, CDR2 SVGAGI. These data are taken from a study of cytomegalovirus exposure and HLA in healthy donors. PCR was performed using 60 Vbeta and 13 Jbeta primers. Here immunoSEQ multiplex PCR was the method, and the copy in TCRdb shows in-frame clones only, minus some. The table has 90,000 to 140,000 clones, approximately 11% seen once. Study results and limitations: Solely CMV serostatus was available to characterize immune exposure.

Source material: PBMCs. The source of this sequence is a man in his forties or fifties in good health and CMV-seropositive. This chain connects TRBV6-5 to TRBJ2-1; perhaps TRBD2 as D (6 bases). Here the CDR3 DNA reads TGTGCCAGCAGTCATAGCGGCAGCTCCTACAATGAGCAGTTCTTC. This codes for CASSHSGSSYNEQFF.